This is a list of T cell receptor beta chains from one sample in a study of blood T cell repertoires in COVID-19. Clones were read by immunoSEQ multiplex PCR, and TCRdb kept only the in-frame ones, dropping some. Of almost 40,000 clones detected, more than 80% appear once; the ten largest clones hold around 4.6%. The sample comprised peripheral blood. The source is a man aged 55 to 70 with acute or convalescent COVID-19. Each CDR3 is given with its conserved first and last residue. D genes are given only for firm matches. Rows may omit the clone size; those that give it use once, few, many or a size class.

TRBJ2-7 TRBV6-5 - - TGTGCCAGCAGTTACTCGAGTCGGGGGGCCGGGCAGTACTTC CASSYSSRGAGQYF
TRBJ2-2 TRBV6-5 - TRBD1 TGTGCCAGCACTCGGGACAGCCTTAACACCGGGGAGCTGTTTTTT CASTRDSLNTGELFF
TRBJ1-4 TRBV27 - TRBD1 TGTGCCAGCAGTTTATTCCCCCCACGACAGGGAGGAGAAAAACTGTTTTTT CASSLFPPRQGGEKLFF
TRBJ2-2 TRBV5-1 - - TGCGCCAGCAGCCCCGGAGGGCGGGGCGGGGAGCTGTTTTTT CASSPGGRGGELFF
TRBJ2-7 TRBV28 - TRBD1 TGTGCCAGCAGCTCCTCGGACAGGGTCCACGAGCAGTACTTC CASSSSDRVHEQYF
TRBJ2-3 TRBV9 - TRBD2 TGTGCCAGCAGCGCGGGGATGACTAGCGTCGAAGCAGATACGCAGTATTTT CASSAGMTSVEADTQYF
TRBJ2-2 TRBV24-1 few - TGTGCCACCAGTGCGAACAGGGAGACCGGGGAGCTGTTTTTT CATSANRETGELFF
TRBJ1-1 TRBV29-1 - - TGCAGCGTTGAAGGGGCGGGGAGGGCAGGGTCGACTGAAGCTTTCTTT CSVEGAGRAGSTEAFF
TRBJ2-7 TRBV6-5 once - TGTGCCACCACCACCGCGCCCCCAACCTACGAGCAGTACTTC CATTTAPPTYEQYF
TRBJ2-7 TRBV21-1 - - TGTGCCAGCAGCGCACGGGACAGAAACTACGAGCAGTACTTC CASSARDRNYEQYF
TRBJ1-4 TRBV2 - - TGTGCCAGCAGACTTAATGAAAAACTGTTTTTT CASRLNEKLFF
TRBJ2-7 TRBV12-5 - TRBD2 TGTGCTAGTGGTTTAGCGATCGGGGGGTCCCCCTCGCCTCGCTACGAGCAGTACTTC CASGLAIGGSPSPRYEQYF
TRBJ2-3 TRBV20-1 - - TGCAGTGTAAGCCGCACAGATACGCAGTATTTT CSVSRTDTQYF
TRBJ1-3 TRBV5-8 few - TGTGCCAGCAGCTTGGAGGAGGGACGCAACTTACGGGATTTT CASSLEEGRNLRDF
TRBJ1-4 TRBV2 - - TGTGCCAGCACAGGGGCCATGGGGGAAAAACTGTTTTTT CASTGAMGEKLFF
TRBJ2-5 TRBV30 - TRBD2 TGTGCCTGGGGACGCCCGGGACTAGCGGGGGGCCTGAGGGGGGAGACCCAGTACTTC CAWGRPGLAGGLRGETQYF
TRBJ2-7 TRBV10-3 - - TGTGCCACGGGGGGCAACTCCTACGAGCAGTACTTC CATGGNSYEQYF
TRBJ1-2 TRBV19 once TRBD1 TGTGCCAGTAGTGACAGGGCCCGTAACTATGGCTACACCTTC CASSDRARNYGYTF
TRBJ2-2 TRBV18 - TRBD1 TGTGCCAGCTCAGGACAGGGGGCGGAAACCGGGGAGCTGTTTTTT CASSGQGAETGELFF
TRBJ2-1 TRBV7-2 few TRBD1 TGTGCCAGCAGCTTACGAGGGGGCGGCGGTGAGCAGTTCTTC CASSLRGGGGEQFF
TRBJ2-3 TRBV4-1 - TRBD2 TGCGCCAGCAGCCAAGATACTAGCGGGGGGTGGGGTACGCAGTATTTT CASSQDTSGGWGTQYF
TRBJ2-3 TRBV9 - - TGTGCCAGCAGCCCGTCACTCTTCAGGGCCGATACGCAGTATTTT CASSPSLFRADTQYF
TRBJ1-1 TRBV5-4 - - TGTGCCAGCAGCTTGGGAAACAGTTTGGGCACTGAAGCTTTCTTT CASSLGNSLGTEAFF
TRBJ1-2 TRBV10-2 - - TGCGCCAGCAGGGTGGGGGGAATCGCTAACTATGGCTACACCTTC CASRVGGIANYGYTF
TRBJ1-2 TRBV19 - - TGTGCCAGTACCACAGGGCCGGGACCAGGCTACACCTTC CASTTGPGPGYTF
TRBJ1-1 TRBV30 - - TGTGCCTGGACGGGGTGGGCCATGAACACTGAAGCTTTCTTT CAWTGWAMNTEAFF
TRBJ2-1 TRBV6-1 once - TGTGCCAGCAGTGACGGACAAGGGTCCGGATCCAACAATGAGCAGTTCTTC CASSDGQGSGSNNEQFF
TRBJ2-2 TRBV29-1 - TRBD2 TGCAGCGTTGAAGTCGGCATAGCGGGACCCACCGGGGAGCTGTTTTTT CSVEVGIAGPTGELFF
TRBJ1-5 TRBV20-1 once - TGCAGTGCTAGTCCTGACAGGAGCAGAAGCAATCAGCCCCAGCATTTT CSASPDRSRSNQPQHF
TRBJ2-2 TRBV9 once - TGTGCCAGCAGTGGAGGACCCGGGGAGCTGTTTTTT CASSGGPGELFF
TRBJ1-2 TRBV19 - TRBD1 TGTGCCAGTAGTACGGACAGGGAGGTCTATGGCTACACCTTC CASSTDREVYGYTF
TRBJ1-2 TRBV30 - TRBD1 TGTGCCTGGGAGACAGGGGGCCGCTATGGCTACACCTTC CAWETGGRYGYTF
TRBJ2-7 TRBV28 few TRBD1 TGTGCCAGCAAGGCGACAGGGGGGAACGAGCAGTACTTC CASKATGGNEQYF
TRBJ2-3 TRBV7-3 - TRBD2 TGTGCCAGCAGCCTGGGACTAGCGGGGAGCACAGATACGCAGTATTTT CASSLGLAGSTDTQYF
TRBJ2-5 TRBV5-1 - TRBD2 TGCGCCAGCAGCTTGGGAGCGGGAGCCTATCAAGAGACCCAGTACTTC CASSLGAGAYQETQYF
TRBJ2-2 TRBV5-4 - TRBD2 TGTGCCAGCAGCTTGTTCATCGGGAGGGGGAACACCGGGGAGCTGTTTTTT CASSLFIGRGNTGELFF
TRBJ1-1 TRBV19 - - TGTGCCAGTAGTGATTCACCACAGGCGGCTGAAGCTTTCTTT CASSDSPQAAEAFF